This is a list of T cell receptor beta chains from one sample in a study of blood T cell repertoires in COVID-19. Data came from immunoSEQ multiplex PCR; TCRdb stores just in-frame clones and leaves some out. The sample holds more than 95,000 clones, approximately 91% seen once. Material: peripheral blood. These receptors were obtained from a woman aged 80 or over with acute or convalescent COVID-19. Both conserved end residues are part of each CDR3.

>TRBV28
CASSHPRSTEAFF
>TRBV19
CASSTRREGELFF
>TRBV5-1
CASSRAGGNEKLFF
>TRBV12-5
CASGLVQYRPYGYTF
>TRBV11-2
CASRLDRGAHEQYF
>TRBV18
CASSPGQGNEKLFF
>TRBV6-5
CASRLQGASNQPQHF
>TRBV9
CASSVAPGGPDTQYF
>TRBV7-3
CASSLDRNTGELFF
>TRBV3-1/TRBV3-2
CASSPGMGRAYEQYF
>TRBV5-1
CASSLGQGDIQYF
>TRBV6-5
CASSYSATVVYGYTF
>TRBV9
CASSRKREGGYTF
>TRBV5-6
CASSLGTQTDTQYF
>TRBV27
CASSLIDSNQPQHF
>TRBV7-2
CASSSRLAGHTDTQYF
>TRBV21-1
CASSISGTGRDQPQHF
>TRBV2
CASRVIAGQTDTQYF